This TCR beta chain emerged from a study of liver allograft versus peripheral blood T cells. For the study at large: Intrahepatic T cell receptor repertoires from transplanted livers were compared against repertoires in recipients' peripheral blood.

TCRdb processed the reads anew with MiXCR; each CDR3 protein has one entry. The data contain 6,500 to 9,500 distinct CDR3 sequences, approximately 15% of them singletons. Regarding the study as a whole: Liver allograft T cell receptor repertoires were reported to differ from peripheral blood repertoires.

As to this clonotype: Antigen specificity is unknown. A much larger clone differs by one base, so this may be a read error.

The clonotype was recovered from a human patient who had a liver transplant. Part of the T cells may come from the graft donor.

This chain's CDR3 is CARSYSRAGGPEAFF. The CDR3 DNA reads TGTGCCCGCAGTTACTCGAGGGCAGGGGGGCCTGAAGCTTTCTTT. The chain is built from TRBV6-5 and TRBJ1-1; 7 nucleotides agree with TRBD1. CDR3 length: 15 residues. CDR1 MNHEY and CDR2 SVGAGI come from the germline V gene.